This T cell receptor beta chain appears in the sequencing data of a study of T cell responses to AZD1222 COVID-19 vaccine. As concerns this clone: Germline and junction disagree at one end, which may indicate a read error.

Assay used: immunoSEQ multiplex PCR; TCRdb lists only in-frame clones, some missing. The data hold 80,000 to 130,000 clones, with less than 90% observed a single time. The CDR3 totals 15 residues. Germline lookup yields CDR1 SGHTA and CDR2 FQGNSA. This clonotype was obtained from an adult in good health. This material consisted of peripheral blood, taken on day 0 of AZD1222 vaccination. J is TRBJ2-7 and V is TRBV7-2, with 8 bases fitting TRBD2. The chain's CDR3 is CASSSRGLGDYGQYF. The CDR3 DNA reads TGTGCCAGCAGCTCGAGGGGACTAGGGGACTACGGGCAGTACTTC.